Listed below are T cell receptor beta chains from one sample, sequenced in a study of vaccination and CD4 T cells after COVID-19. For these TCRs, the target antigens are not known. TCRdb reprocessed the PCR reads via MiXCR and lists one record per CDR3 protein. This table has some 3,200 distinct CDR3 sequences, around 19% appearing once. The sequenced sample consisted of CD4+ T cells from blood, cultured in vitro. The receptors were sampled from a human donor who had recovered from COVID-19. Each CDR3 is given without its conserved first and last residue. Each record gives: V gene, clone size, D gene, CDR3 protein. D genes are given only for firm matches. Expanded clones are given a class, and other clones once, few, many or no size at all.

TRBV3-1 - - ASSQAEASYGYT
TRBV4-1 - TRBD1 ASSQGGQGAGNTIY
TRBV7-6 large - ASSLDWSPFGGAGYNEQF
TRBV30 - TRBD1 AWSVRGRSSGGQPQH
TRBV11-3 - TRBD1 ASSFSQGEGYT
TRBV11-1 few TRBD1 ASSAGQGSGELF
TRBV20-1 few - SARVGGRTEAF
TRBV24-1 few - ATSDPARGDEQF
TRBV6-1 - TRBD1 ASSEGQGVNYGYA
TRBV30 medium-sized - AWSQQGSDGYT
TRBV5-1 - - AILPGTEDSYEQY
TRBV9 few - AAFHNSPLH
TRBV7-9 - TRBD1 ASSSRGANEKLF
TRBV15 large - ATSRKGNQPQH
TRBV5-1 - TRBD2 ASSLGAGGLSEQF
TRBV6-1 medium-sized - ARRDDGNYGYT
TRBV7-2 few - ASSPGRAGNTIY
TRBV30 few - AWRRDSPLH
TRBV6-1 - TRBD1 ASRGTGRYEQY
TRBV5-4 - - ASSPTSSSETQY
TRBV5-1 medium-sized TRBD1 ASSLTGGVEGYT
TRBV7-2 - TRBD2 ASSSTSGGWDTQY
TRBV7-8 few - ASSFLDGYEQY
TRBV2 few - ASYNRESNEQF
TRBV6-2/TRBV6-3 - TRBD1 ASRGSGGTGGEKDTQY
TRBV5-1 few TRBD1 ASSTPTGGYGYT
TRBV5-1 few TRBD1 ASDPTGVGGYT
TRBV20-1 medium-sized - SAHALGNGYT
TRBV19 - - ASTIRGNYSYT
TRBV5-6 few - ASSLAEMGSPLH
TRBV12-3/TRBV12-4 few TRBD1 ASRQTGLGYGYT
TRBV5-6 few - ASSLYSVWGSTGAVSQPQH
TRBV11-2 - - ASTAGHNFNSPLH
TRBV5-6 - - ASSLVRGISNSPLH
TRBV19 medium-sized - ASSMWNGRDQPQH
TRBV30 medium-sized - AWSAAGKSDLH
TRBV12-3/TRBV12-4 - - ASSPLLEGELF
TRBV10-3 medium-sized TRBD1 AITGGQDLNYGYT
TRBV4-1 few TRBD2 ASSQDLAGGADTQY
TRBV6-1 medium-sized - ASSAPGSRNPTDTQY
TRBV20-1 few TRBD2 SAPTSGGAADTQY
TRBV28 - - ASSLRGYEQF
TRBV20-1 few TRBD2 SAMASGGTTDTQY
TRBV5-6 - - ASSLPAQHEKLF
TRBV5-1 - TRBD2 ASSLQAGGESEQF
TRBV2 - TRBD1 ASSSQQGRGGYT
TRBV12-3/TRBV12-4 - - ASPSPNTGELF
TRBV7-3 - - ASSQPGGEQY
TRBV30 - - AWGVHDYSYNEQF
TRBV12-3/TRBV12-4 - TRBD1 ASSRDRAAYNSPLH
TRBV30 - TRBD1 AWSGQGLYGYT
TRBV6-5 - - ASSYSLPASGGGLDTQY
TRBV10-3 few TRBD2 AISDRGGETQY
TRBV6-1 - TRBD2 ASRGRGGEETQY
TRBV10-3 few - AISSRPGDIAQTQY